This TCR beta chain was obtained from a study of T cell changes during pregnancy in multiple sclerosis. The V gene's germline CDR1 is SQVTM and CDR2 ANQGSEA. The CDR3 extends over 12 amino acids. V trimming: 6 bases; J trimming: 8 bases; junction bases outside the gene matches: 6. Profiling relied on immunoSEQ multiplex PCR, and the TCRdb table lists in-frame clones only, not all of them. The table shows around 100,000 clones, with roughly 90% occurring only once. The chain couples TRBV29-1 to TRBJ1-2; 10 bases fit TRBD1. This sequence was found in a female donor with multiple sclerosis, enrolled in a pregnancy study. The input for sequencing was peripheral blood, taken after pregnancy. In nucleotides, the CDR3 is TGCAGCGTCGCTGACAGGGGGCTAGGCTACACCTTC. Encoded protein: CSVADRGLGYTF.